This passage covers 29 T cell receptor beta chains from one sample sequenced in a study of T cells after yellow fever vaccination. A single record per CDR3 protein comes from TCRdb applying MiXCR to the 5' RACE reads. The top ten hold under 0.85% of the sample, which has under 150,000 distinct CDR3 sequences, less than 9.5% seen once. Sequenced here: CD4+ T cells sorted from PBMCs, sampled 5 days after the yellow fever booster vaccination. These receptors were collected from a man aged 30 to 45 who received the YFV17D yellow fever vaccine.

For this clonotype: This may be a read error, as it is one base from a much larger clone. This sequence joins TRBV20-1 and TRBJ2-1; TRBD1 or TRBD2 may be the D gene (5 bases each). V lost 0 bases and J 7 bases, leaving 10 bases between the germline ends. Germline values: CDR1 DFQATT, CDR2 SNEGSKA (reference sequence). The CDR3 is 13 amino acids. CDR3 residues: CSARDGAQNEQFF. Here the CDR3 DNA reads TGCAGTGCTAGAGACGGGGCCCAGAATGAGCAGTTCTTC.

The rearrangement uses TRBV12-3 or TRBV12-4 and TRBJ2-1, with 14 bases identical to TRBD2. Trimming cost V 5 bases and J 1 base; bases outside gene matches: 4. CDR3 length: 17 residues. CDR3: CASSPRLAGGSYNEQFF. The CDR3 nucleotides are TGTGCCAGCAGTCCAAGACTAGCGGGAGGGTCCTACAATGAGCAGTTCTTC.

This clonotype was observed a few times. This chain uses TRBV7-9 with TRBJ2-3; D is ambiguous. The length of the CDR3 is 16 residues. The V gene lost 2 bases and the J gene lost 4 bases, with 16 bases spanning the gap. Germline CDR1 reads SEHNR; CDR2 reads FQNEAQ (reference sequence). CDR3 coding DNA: TGTGCCAGCAGCTTACGCGGTGGGCTAAGGGCAGATACGCAGTATTTT. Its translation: CASSLRGGLRADTQYF.

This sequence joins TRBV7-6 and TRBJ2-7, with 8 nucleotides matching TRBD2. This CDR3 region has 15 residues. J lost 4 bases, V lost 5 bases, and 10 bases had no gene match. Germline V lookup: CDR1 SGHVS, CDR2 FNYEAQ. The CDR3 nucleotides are TGTGCCAGCAGCCGGGGGGGGACGGGGCCTTACGAGCAGTACTTC. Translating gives CASSRGGTGPYEQYF.

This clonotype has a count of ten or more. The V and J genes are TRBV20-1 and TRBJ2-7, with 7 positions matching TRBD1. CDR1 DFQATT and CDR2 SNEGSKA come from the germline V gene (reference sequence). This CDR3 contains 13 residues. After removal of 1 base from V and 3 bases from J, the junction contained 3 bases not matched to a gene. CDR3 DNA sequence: TGCAGTGCTAGAGGGGACAGACTCTACGAGCAGTACTTC. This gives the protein CSARGDRLYEQYF.

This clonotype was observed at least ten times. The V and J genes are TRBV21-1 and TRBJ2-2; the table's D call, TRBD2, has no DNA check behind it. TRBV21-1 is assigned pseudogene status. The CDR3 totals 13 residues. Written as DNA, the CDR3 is TGTGCCGGGGAGGGGCAGAACACCGGGGAGCTGTTTTTT. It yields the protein CAGEGQNTGELFF.

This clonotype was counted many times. Here the CDR3 DNA reads TGTGCCAGCAATAGGGGGGTGGCCTACGAGCAGTACTTC. Amino acids: CASNRGVAYEQYF. V and J are TRBV28 and TRBJ2-7; either TRBD1 or TRBD2 may supply D (6 bases each). V was pared by 7 bases and J by 2 bases, with 12 bases between. The CDR3 has 13 amino acids. Germline assignment: CDR1 MDHEN and CDR2 SYDVKM.

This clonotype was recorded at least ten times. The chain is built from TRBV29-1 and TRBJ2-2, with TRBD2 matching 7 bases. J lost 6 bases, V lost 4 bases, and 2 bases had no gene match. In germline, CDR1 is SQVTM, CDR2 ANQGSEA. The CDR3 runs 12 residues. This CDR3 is CSVGGGSGELFF. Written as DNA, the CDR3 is TGCAGCGTTGGGGGGGGGTCCGGGGAGCTGTTTTTT.

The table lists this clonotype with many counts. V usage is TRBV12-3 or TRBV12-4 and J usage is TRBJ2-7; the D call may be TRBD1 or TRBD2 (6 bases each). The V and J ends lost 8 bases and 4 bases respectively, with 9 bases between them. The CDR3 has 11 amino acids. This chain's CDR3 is CASGGGYEQYF. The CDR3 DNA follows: TGTGCCAGCGGAGGGGGTTACGAGCAGTACTTC.

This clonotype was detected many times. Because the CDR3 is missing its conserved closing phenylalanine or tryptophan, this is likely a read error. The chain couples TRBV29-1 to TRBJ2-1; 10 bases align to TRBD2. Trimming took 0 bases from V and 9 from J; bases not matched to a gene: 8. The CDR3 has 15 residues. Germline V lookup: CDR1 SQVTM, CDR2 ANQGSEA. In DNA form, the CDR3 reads TGCAGCGTTGAAGACAGGAAGAGCGGGAGGGGTGAGCAGTTCTTA. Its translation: CSVEDRKSGRGEQFL.

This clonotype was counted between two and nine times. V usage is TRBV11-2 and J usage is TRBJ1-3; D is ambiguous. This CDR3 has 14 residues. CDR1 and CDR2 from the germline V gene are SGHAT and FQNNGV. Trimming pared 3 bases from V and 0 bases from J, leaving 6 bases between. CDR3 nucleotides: TGTGCCAGCAGCTTGTCAGCCTCTGGAAACACCATATATTTT. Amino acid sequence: CASSLSASGNTIYF.

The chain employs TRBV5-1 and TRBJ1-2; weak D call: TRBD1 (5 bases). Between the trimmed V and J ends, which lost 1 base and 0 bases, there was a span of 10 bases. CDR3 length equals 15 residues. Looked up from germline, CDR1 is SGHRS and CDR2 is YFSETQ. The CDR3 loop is CASSLYDSANYGYTF. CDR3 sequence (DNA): TGCGCCAGCAGCTTGTATGACAGCGCTAACTATGGCTACACCTTC.

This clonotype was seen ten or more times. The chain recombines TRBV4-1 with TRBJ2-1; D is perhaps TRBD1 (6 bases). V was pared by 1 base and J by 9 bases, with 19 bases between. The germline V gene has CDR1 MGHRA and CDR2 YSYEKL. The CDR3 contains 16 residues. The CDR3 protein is CASSQGLLGGGGEQFF. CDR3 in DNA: TGCGCCAGCAGCCAAGGACTACTAGGTGGGGGCGGTGAGCAGTTCTTC.

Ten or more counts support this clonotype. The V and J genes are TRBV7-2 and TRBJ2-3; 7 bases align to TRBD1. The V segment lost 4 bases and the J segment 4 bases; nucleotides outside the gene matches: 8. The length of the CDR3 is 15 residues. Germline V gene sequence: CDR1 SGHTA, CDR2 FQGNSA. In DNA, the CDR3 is TGTGCCAGCAGCTCCCCAGACAGGGCTGCAGATACGCAGTATTTT. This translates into CASSSPDRAADTQYF.

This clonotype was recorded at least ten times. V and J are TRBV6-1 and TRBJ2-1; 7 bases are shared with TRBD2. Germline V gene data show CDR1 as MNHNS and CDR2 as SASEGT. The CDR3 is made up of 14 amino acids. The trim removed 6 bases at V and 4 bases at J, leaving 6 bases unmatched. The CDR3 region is CASRSGTIYNEQFF. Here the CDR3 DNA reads TGTGCCAGCAGATCCGGGACTATATACAATGAGCAGTTCTTC.

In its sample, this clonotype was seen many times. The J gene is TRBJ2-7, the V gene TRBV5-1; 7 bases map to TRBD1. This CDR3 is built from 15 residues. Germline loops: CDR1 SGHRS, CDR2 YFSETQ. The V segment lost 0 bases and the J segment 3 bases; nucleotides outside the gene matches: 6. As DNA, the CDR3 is TGCGCCAGCAGCTTGGGGACGACAGGGATCTACGAGCAGTACTTC. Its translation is CASSLGTTGIYEQYF.

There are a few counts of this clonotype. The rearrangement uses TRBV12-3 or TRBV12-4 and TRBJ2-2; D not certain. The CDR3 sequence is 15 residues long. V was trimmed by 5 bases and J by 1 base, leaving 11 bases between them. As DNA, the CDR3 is TGTGCCAGCAGTCCCAGGACCTGGAACACCGGGGAGCTGTTTTTT. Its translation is CASSPRTWNTGELFF.

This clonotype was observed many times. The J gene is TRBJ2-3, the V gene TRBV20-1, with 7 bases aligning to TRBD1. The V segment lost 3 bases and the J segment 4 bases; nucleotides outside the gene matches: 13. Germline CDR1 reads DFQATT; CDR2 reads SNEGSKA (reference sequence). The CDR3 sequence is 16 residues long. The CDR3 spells CSARGVRRQGADTQYF. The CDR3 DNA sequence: TGCAGTGCTAGGGGCGTTAGAAGACAGGGAGCAGATACGCAGTATTTT.

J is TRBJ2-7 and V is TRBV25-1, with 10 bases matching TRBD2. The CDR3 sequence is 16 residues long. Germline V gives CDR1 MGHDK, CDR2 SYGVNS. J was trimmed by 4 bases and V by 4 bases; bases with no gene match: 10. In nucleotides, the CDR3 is TGTGCCAGCAGTGCTCGAGCCGGACTAGCGGCATACGAGCAGTACTTC. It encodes CASSARAGLAAYEQYF.

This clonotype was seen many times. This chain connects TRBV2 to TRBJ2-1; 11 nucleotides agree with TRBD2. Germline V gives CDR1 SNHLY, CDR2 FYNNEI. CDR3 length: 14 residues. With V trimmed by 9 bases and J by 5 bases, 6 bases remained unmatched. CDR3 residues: CASYSGRGDNEQFF. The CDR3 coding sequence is TGTGCCAGTTATAGCGGGAGGGGGGACAATGAGCAGTTCTTC.

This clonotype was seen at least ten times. CDR3 bases: TGCAGTGCTAGAGGGGGGGCGATCGCTAGCACAGATACGCAGTATTTT. Protein product: CSARGGAIASTDTQYF. The chain links TRBV20-1 to TRBJ2-3; D might be TRBD1 or TRBD2, each matching 6 bases. Trimming took off 1 base at V and 0 bases at J, with 14 bases between the two ends. The CDR3 is made up of 16 amino acids. Germline V gene lookup returns CDR1 DFQATT and CDR2 SNEGSKA (reference sequence).

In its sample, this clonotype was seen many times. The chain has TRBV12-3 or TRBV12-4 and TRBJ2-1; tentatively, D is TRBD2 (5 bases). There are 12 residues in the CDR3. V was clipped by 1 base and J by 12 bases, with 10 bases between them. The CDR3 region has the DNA TGTGCCAGCAGTTTAGGGCCTAGCTGGCAGTTCTTC. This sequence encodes CASSLGPSWQFF.

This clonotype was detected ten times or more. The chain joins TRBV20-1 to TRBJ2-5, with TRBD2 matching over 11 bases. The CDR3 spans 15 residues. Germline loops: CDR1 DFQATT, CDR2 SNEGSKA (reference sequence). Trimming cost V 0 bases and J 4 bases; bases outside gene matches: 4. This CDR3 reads CSARDRTSGRETQYF. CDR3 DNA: TGCAGTGCTAGAGATCGAACTAGCGGGAGAGAGACCCAGTACTTC.

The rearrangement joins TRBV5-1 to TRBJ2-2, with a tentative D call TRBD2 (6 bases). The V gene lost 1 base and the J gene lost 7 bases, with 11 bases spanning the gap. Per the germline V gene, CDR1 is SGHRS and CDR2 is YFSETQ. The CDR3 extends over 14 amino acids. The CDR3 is CASSLTTSSGELFF. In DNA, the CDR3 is TGCGCCAGCAGCTTGACTACTAGCAGCGGGGAGCTGTTTTTT.

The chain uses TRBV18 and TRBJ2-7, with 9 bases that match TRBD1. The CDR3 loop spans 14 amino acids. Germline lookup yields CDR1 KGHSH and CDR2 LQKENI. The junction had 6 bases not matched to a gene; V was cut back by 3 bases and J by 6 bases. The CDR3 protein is CASSPVQGALEQYF. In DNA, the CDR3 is TGTGCCAGCTCACCGGTACAGGGGGCTCTCGAGCAGTACTTC.

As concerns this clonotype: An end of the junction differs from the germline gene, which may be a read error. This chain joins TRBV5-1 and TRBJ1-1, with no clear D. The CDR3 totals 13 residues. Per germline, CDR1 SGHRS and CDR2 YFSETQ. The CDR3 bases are TGCGCCAACAGCTTGCCGGCGAACACTGAAGCTTTCTTT. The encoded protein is CANSLPANTEAFF. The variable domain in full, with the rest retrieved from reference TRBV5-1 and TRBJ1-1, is KAGVTQTPRYLIKTRGQQVTLSCSPISGHRSVSWYQQTPGQGLQFLFEYFSETQRNKGNFPGRFSGRQFSNSRSEMNVSTLELGDSALYLCANSLPANTEAFFGQGTRLTVV.

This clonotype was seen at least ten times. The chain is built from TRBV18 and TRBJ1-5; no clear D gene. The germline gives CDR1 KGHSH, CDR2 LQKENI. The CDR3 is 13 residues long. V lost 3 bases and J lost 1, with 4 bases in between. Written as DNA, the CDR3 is TGTGCCAGCTCACCGATGAGCAATCAGCCCCAGCATTTT. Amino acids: CASSPMSNQPQHF.

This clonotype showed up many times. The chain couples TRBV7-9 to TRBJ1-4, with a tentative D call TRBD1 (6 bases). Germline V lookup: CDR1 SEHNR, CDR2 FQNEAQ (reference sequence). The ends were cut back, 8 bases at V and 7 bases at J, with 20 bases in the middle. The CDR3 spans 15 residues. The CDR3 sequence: CASGLRTARSEKLFF. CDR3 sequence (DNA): TGTGCCAGCGGACTCAGGACAGCCCGCAGTGAAAAACTGTTTTTT.

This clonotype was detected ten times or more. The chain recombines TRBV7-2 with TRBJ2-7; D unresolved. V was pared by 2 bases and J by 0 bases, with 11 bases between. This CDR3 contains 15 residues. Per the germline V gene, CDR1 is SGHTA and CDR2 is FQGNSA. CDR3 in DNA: TGTGCCAGCAGCTTAAGAGTGGACGGCTCCTACGAGCAGTACTTC. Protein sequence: CASSLRVDGSYEQYF.